This T cell receptor (beta chain) emerged from a study of blood T cell repertoires in COVID-19. Overall study context: Specimens from acute and convalescent COVID-19 originated in the United States, Italy and Spain.

Methods used by the authors: Quantification of nucleated cells was approximated via reference gene primer amplification. The assay was immunoSEQ multiplex PCR, and TCRdb's table has in-frame clones only and misses some. V and J calls and clone size are those listed in that table; D and trimming were worked out from the DNA. The sample lists under 200,000 clones; about 85% were seen once. This clone was recorded only once. With V trimmed by 2 bases and J by 8 bases, 9 bases remained unmatched. Germline V gives CDR1 MNHEY, CDR2 SVGEGT. This CDR3 is 15 amino acids long. The clonotype originates from a man between 60 and 75 years old with active or convalescent COVID-19. The sequenced sample consisted of peripheral blood. The chain combines TRBV6-2 or TRBV6-3 with TRBJ1-2; 9 bases align to TRBD1. As DNA, the CDR3 is TGTGCCAGCAGTTACCTTTCGACAGGGGGAAGCGGCTACACCTTC. Translated: CASSYLSTGGSGYTF.